This entry lists 14 T cell receptor beta chains sequenced from one sample in a study of blood T cell repertoires in COVID-19. Clones were sequenced by immunoSEQ multiplex PCR, and TCRdb holds only the in-frame ones, with some missing. The table has around 100,000 clones, roughly 84% seen once; the top ten hold around 13%. The sample comprised peripheral blood. The receptor source for this set is a human donor in a cohort sampled during active COVID-19.

The chain carries TRBV7-6 and TRBJ1-4, with TRBD1 identical over 9 bases. This CDR3 is built from 15 residues. V dropped 5 bases and J dropped 7; count of bases not matched to a gene: 8. CDR1 SGHVS and CDR2 FNYEAQ come from the germline V gene. CDR3: CASSQDRGAGEKLFF. The CDR3 DNA reads as TGTGCCAGCAGCCAAGACAGGGGGGCGGGTGAAAAACTGTTTTTT.

The chain recombines TRBV7-2 with TRBJ2-7; D is possibly TRBD1 (5 bases). V was shortened by 2 bases and J by 4 bases, with 15 bases between the two germline ends. Germline CDR1 SGHTA, CDR2 FQGNSA. This CDR3 is built from 15 residues. Here the CDR3 reads CASSLSGQGDYEQYF. In nucleotides, the CDR3 is TGTGCCAGCAGCTTAAGTGGGCAGGGTGATTACGAGCAGTACTTC.

This chain joins TRBV2 and TRBJ1-1; the D gene is possibly TRBD1 (5 bases). V lost 7 bases, J lost 6 bases, and 18 bases lay in between. Germline loops: CDR1 SNHLY, CDR2 FYNNEI. This CDR3 comprises 14 residues. The CDR3: CASTSGGLRAEAFF. Here the CDR3 DNA reads TGTGCCAGCACCTCCGGGGGGTTAAGGGCTGAAGCTTTCTTT.

This chain links TRBV4-2 with TRBJ2-5, with 8 bases aligning to TRBD2. CDR1 LGHNA and CDR2 YNFKEQ come from the germline V gene. With 2 bases clipped from V and 1 base from J, the junction kept 3 bases outside the gene matches. The CDR3 extends over 15 amino acids. The CDR3 bases are TGTGCCAGCAGCCAACTAGCGGGCCCCCAAGAGACCCAGTACTTC. It translates to CASSQLAGPQETQYF.

The V call is TRBV9, the J call TRBJ2-3; 8 nucleotides agree with TRBD2. Germline CDR1 is SGDLS and CDR2 is YYNGEE. This CDR3 has 15 residues. V shed 3 bases and J 3 bases; nucleotides not matched to a gene: 6. The CDR3 spells CASSAGGALTDTQYF. The CDR3 nucleotides are TGTGCCAGCAGCGCCGGGGGGGCCTTGACAGATACGCAGTATTTT.

The chain recombines TRBV19 with TRBJ1-4; D gene ambiguous. The CDR3 is made up of 14 amino acids. Looked up from germline, CDR1 is LNHDA and CDR2 is SQIVND (reference sequence). Trimming removed 5 bases from V and 6 bases from J, with 13 bases in between. The CDR3 coding sequence is TGTGCCAGTAGTTCTGGCGGCTTTTATGAAAAACTGTTTTTT. Translated, it gives CASSSGGFYEKLFF.

The chain links TRBV24-1 to TRBJ2-3; 12 positions match TRBD2. V lost 7 bases and J lost 3; bases outside the gene matches: 7. The germline V gene has CDR1 KGHDR and CDR2 SFDVKD. CDR3 length: 16 residues. The CDR3 DNA reads TGTGCCACCAGCCCCGGACTAGCGGGGAGAACAGATACGCAGTATTTT. Its protein product is CATSPGLAGRTDTQYF.

The chain joins TRBV3-1 (or the pseudogene TRBV3-2) to TRBJ2-3, with 7 bases fitting TRBD2. J gave up 0 bases and V 5 bases, and 11 bases lay outside the gene matches. The CDR3 runs to 17 residues. CDR1 is LGHDT, CDR2 YNNKEL, per germline (reference sequence). The CDR3 sequence: CASSSRRGGPSTDTQYF. The CDR3 DNA reads TGTGCCAGCAGCTCCCGTCGGGGAGGGCCCAGCACAGATACGCAGTATTTT.

The chain recombines TRBV21-1 with TRBJ1-1. TRBV21-1 is described as a pseudogene. CDR3 length: 15 residues. CDR3 sequence reads: CASSPIRRGAAEAFF. CDR3 nucleotides: TGTGCCAGCAGCCCAATCCGGCGGGGAGCGGCTGAAGCTTTCTTT.

The chain couples TRBV19 to TRBJ1-1; the D gene is possibly TRBD1 (5 bases). From germline, CDR1 is LNHDA and CDR2 SQIVND (reference sequence). The CDR3 consists of 14 residues. Trimming took 1 base from V and 8 from J, leaving 14 bases between them. CDR3 sequence (DNA): TGTGCCAGTAGTATAGTGGGGCAGTTGCTCGAAGCTTTCTTT. Translated, it gives CASSIVGQLLEAFF.

The chain carries TRBV1 and TRBJ2-3; the table gives TRBD2 as D, unverified against the DNA. TRBV1 has pseudogene status. This CDR3 region has 19 residues. The CDR3 bases are TGCACCAGCAGCCAAGTGGGACTAGCGGGGAGCCCTAGCACAGATACGCAGTATTTT. Translating gives CTSSQVGLAGSPSTDTQYF.

A single count supports this clone. V and J are TRBV30 and TRBJ1-5; 9 bases match TRBD1. There are 16 residues in the CDR3. V shed 2 bases, J shed 3 bases, and the junction held 8 bases outside the gene matches. In germline, CDR1 is GTSNPN, CDR2 SVGIG (reference sequence). CDR3 sequence reads: CAWSPRGQGPNQPQHF. The CDR3 coding sequence is TGTGCCTGGAGTCCACGGGGACAGGGCCCCAATCAGCCCCAGCATTTT.

The V and J genes are TRBV4-1 and TRBJ1-4; D ambiguous. The CDR3 spans 16 residues. Germline-derived CDR1 and CDR2 are MGHRA and YSYEKL. V was trimmed by 2 bases and J by 2 bases, leaving 12 bases between them. CDR3 in DNA: TGCGCCAGCAGCCAACCCCGAGGAGTGACTAATGAAAAACTGTTTTTT. Translation gives CASSQPRGVTNEKLFF.

J is TRBJ2-2 and V is TRBV2; 8 nucleotides line up with TRBD1. The ends lost 5 bases at V and 7 bases at J; junction bases unmatched: 9. The CDR3 loop spans 15 amino acids. The V gene's germline CDR1 is SNHLY and CDR2 FYNNEI. CDR3 residues: CASSPRQGMGGELFF. The DNA for the CDR3 is TGTGCCAGCAGTCCCCGACAGGGGATGGGCGGGGAGCTGTTTTTT.